Shown below are 28 T cell receptor beta chains from a single sample sequenced in a study of shared clonotypes between healthy human individuals. Assay used: immunoSEQ multiplex PCR; TCRdb lists only in-frame clones, some missing. In the table there are about 520,000 clones, 81% of which are singletons. Sample: PBMCs. These receptors all come from a woman in her thirties or forties in good health. Some clones in this sample may be carry-over from other donors' samples.

V gene TRBV5-1 combines with J gene TRBJ1-3; perhaps TRBD1 as D (5 bases). Per the germline V gene, CDR1 is SGHRS and CDR2 is YFSETQ. Trimming left V 4 bases short and J 2 bases short, with 19 bases between. The CDR3 has 17 residues. CDR3 protein: CASSLLGGLGAGNTIYF. In DNA, the CDR3 is TGCGCCAGCAGCCTACTGGGGGGTCTGGGAGCTGGAAACACCATATATTTT.

In its sample, this clone was seen a few times. V is TRBV7-2 and J is TRBJ2-7; the D is unclear. The CDR3 runs 11 residues. The V gene's germline CDR1 is SGHTA and CDR2 FQGNSA. The V and J ends lost 10 bases and 5 bases respectively, with 12 bases between them. The CDR3 spells CAISSGDEQYF. The CDR3 coding sequence is TGTGCCATCTCGAGTGGCGACGAGCAGTACTTC.

This clone appeared a few times. The V and J genes are TRBV28 and TRBJ2-7, with TRBD2 as a possible D gene (5 bases). The CDR3 length is 15 residues. V was clipped by 6 bases and J by 1 base, with 16 bases between them. The germline V gene encodes CDR1 MDHEN and CDR2 SYDVKM. CDR3 protein: CASSPPGSRSYEQYF. The CDR3 region has the DNA TGTGCCAGCAGCCCACCGGGATCCCGGTCCTACGAGCAGTACTTC.

This chain links TRBV9 with TRBJ1-1; tentative D call: TRBD1 (6 bases). Trimming left V 4 bases short and J 5 bases short, with 12 bases between. Germline V gene data show CDR1 as SGDLS and CDR2 as YYNGEE. The CDR3 runs 13 residues. In DNA form, the CDR3 reads TGTGCCAGCAGCACGAGGGGGTTGACTGAAGCTTTCTTT. The encoded protein is CASSTRGLTEAFF.

The V and J genes are TRBV11-3 and TRBJ2-3; D gene unclear. This CDR3 spans 14 amino acids. V shed 5 bases and J shed 1 base, with 10 bases lying between them. CDR1 and CDR2 (germline): SGHNT, YENEEA. CDR3 DNA: TGTGCCAGCAGCCCCACCCGGGGCACAGATACGCAGTATTTT. This translates into CASSPTRGTDTQYF.

This clone was observed a few times. The V gene is TRBV13, the J gene TRBJ1-5; TRBD1 might be the D (5 bases). From germline, CDR1 is PRHDT and CDR2 FYEKMQ (reference sequence). This CDR3 comprises 14 residues. The V end lost 6 bases, the J end lost 4 bases, and 13 bases lay between the germline ends. CDR3 DNA: TGTGCCAGCAGTTACGGGACGGAGAATCAGCCCCAGCATTTT. Its translation is CASSYGTENQPQHF.

V is TRBV29-1 and J is TRBJ2-7; D is ambiguous. V dropped 4 bases and J dropped 6 bases, with 16 bases sitting between them. This CDR3 spans 13 amino acids. Germline V gene sequence: CDR1 SQVTM, CDR2 ANQGSEA. For the CDR3, the DNA is TGCAGCGTTGGCTTAAGGGATTGGGGCGAGCAGTACTTC. It translates to CSVGLRDWGEQYF.

The chain combines TRBV18 with TRBJ2-7; TRBD2 is a possible D gene (5 bases). Trimming stripped 0 bases from V and 0 bases from J, with 12 bases between. The CDR3 length is 16 residues. Germline loops: CDR1 KGHSH, CDR2 LQKENI. The CDR3 DNA reads TGTGCCAGCTCACCACCCGCCGGGATCGCCTCCTACGAGCAGTACTTC. This sequence encodes CASSPPAGIASYEQYF. Full variable domain (missing parts from reference TRBV18 and TRBJ2-7): NAGVMQNPRHLVRRRGQEARLRCSPMKGHSHVYWYRQLPEEGLKFMVYLQKENIIDESGMPKERFSAEFPKEGPSILRIQQVVRGDSAAYFCASSPPAGIASYEQYFGPGTRLTVT.

This clone has only one observation. The rearrangement joins TRBV7-2 to TRBJ2-1, with D hard to call. Trimming shortened V by 4 bases and J by 2 bases, and 6 bases separated the two germline ends. CDR1 is SGHTA, CDR2 FQGNSA, per germline. The CDR3 consists of 13 residues. DNA for the CDR3: TGTGCCAGCAGCTCACCCCCCTACAATGAGCAGTTCTTC. It is translated as CASSSPPYNEQFF.

As regards this clone: With a far larger clone one base away, a read error is the likely cause. The chain is built from TRBV6-5 and TRBJ2-7; D is perhaps TRBD1 or TRBD2 (6 bases each). Trimming removed 6 bases from V and 3 bases from J, with 15 bases in between. Germline V lookup: CDR1 MNHEY, CDR2 SVGAGI. This CDR3 is 14 amino acids long. This CDR3 reads CASSRGLTVYEQYF. The DNA for the CDR3 is TGTGCCAGCAGCAGGGGACTGACAGTCTACGAGCAGTACTTC.

Many counts were recorded for this clone. V is TRBV6-5 and J is TRBJ2-6, with 8 nucleotides matching TRBD2. V shed 4 bases and J 3 bases; nucleotides not matched to a gene: 5. This CDR3 has 16 amino acids. From germline, CDR1 is MNHEY and CDR2 SVGAGI. The CDR3 DNA reads as TGTGCCAGCAGTTCGCGGGGGGCGGATGGGGCCAACGTCCTGACTTTC. This encodes CASSSRGADGANVLTF.

The CDR3 DNA reads as TGTGCCATCAGTGAGCCCCAGGGAGGGGAGACCCAGTACTTC. This translates into CAISEPQGGETQYF. This chain links TRBV10-3 with TRBJ2-5; 7 positions match TRBD2. Germline CDR1 is ENHRY and CDR2 is SYGVKD. This CDR3 is 14 amino acids long. V gave up 2 bases and J gave up 5 bases; unmatched junction bases: 5.

CDR3 DNA sequence: TGTGCCAGCAGCCCCGGGTCCAGAGAGACCCAGTACTTC. Translated: CASSPGSRETQYF. The chain is built from TRBV5-6 and TRBJ2-5; D remains ambiguous. Germline assignment: CDR1 SGHDT and CDR2 YYEEEE. V gave up 4 bases and J gave up 4 bases, with 11 bases separating them. The CDR3 is made up of 13 amino acids.

The rearrangement links TRBV6-5 to TRBJ2-7; D possibly corresponds to TRBD1 (6 bases). The germline V gene has CDR1 MNHEY and CDR2 SVGAGI. Trimming removed 9 bases at V and 2 bases at J, with 14 bases between. The CDR3 is 13 residues long. CDR3 residues: CARTFRQAYEQYF. Written as DNA, the CDR3 is TGTGCCAGAACCTTCCGACAGGCCTACGAGCAGTACTTC.

The V and J genes are TRBV7-2 and TRBJ1-1, with 8 bases identical to TRBD1. The CDR3 is 16 amino acids. Germline V CDR1 and CDR2: SGHTA, FQGNSA. V shed 1 base, J shed 0 bases, and the junction held 4 bases outside the gene matches. The CDR3 loop is CASSLVAGGLNTEAFF. CDR3 DNA: TGTGCCAGCAGCTTAGTGGCAGGGGGCTTGAACACTGAAGCTTTCTTT.

Note on this clone: This sample also contains other DNA sequences that code for the same CDR3. The gene calls are TRBV5-1 and TRBJ1-2; 7 positions match TRBD1. The length of the CDR3 is 13 residues. After removal of 5 bases from V and 2 bases from J, the junction contained 3 bases not matched to a gene. CDR1 and CDR2 from the germline V gene are SGHRS and YFSETQ. CDR3 nucleotide sequence: TGCGCCAGCAGTTCGACAGGGAACTATGGCTACACCTTC. Amino acids: CASSSTGNYGYTF.

This chain joins TRBV4-2 and TRBJ2-2; D remains ambiguous. Germline CDR1 is LGHNA and CDR2 is YNFKEQ. The CDR3 runs 14 residues. V lost 0 bases and J 6 bases, leaving 8 bases between the germline ends. The chain's CDR3 is CASSQDRGAGELFF. For the CDR3, the DNA is TGTGCCAGCAGCCAAGATCGAGGAGCCGGGGAGCTGTTTTTT.

In this sample, this clone turned up a few times. The rearrangement links TRBV7-9 to TRBJ2-2; 7 bases agree with TRBD2. CDR3 length: 17 amino acids. V lost 5 bases, J lost 1 base, and 10 bases stayed unmatched. The V gene's germline CDR1 is SEHNR and CDR2 FQNEAQ (reference sequence). Written as DNA, the CDR3 is TGTGCCAGCAGCCCCGGCCTAGCGGACGTGAACACCGGGGAGCTGTTTTTT. It translates to CASSPGLADVNTGELFF.

The V and J genes are TRBV19 and TRBJ1-5; D possibly corresponds to TRBD1 (5 bases). The germline V gene encodes CDR1 LNHDA and CDR2 SQIVND (reference sequence). The V end was cut by 5 bases, the J end by 7 bases, with 12 bases between. The CDR3 consists of 13 residues. The CDR3 is CASSPGKKQPQHF. The CDR3 DNA reads TGTGCCAGTAGTCCAGGGAAAAAACAGCCCCAGCATTTT.

This chain links TRBV29-1 with TRBJ2-3; 10 bases are shared with TRBD2. There are 14 residues in the CDR3. Trimming removed 4 bases from V and 4 bases from J; junction bases left unmatched: 5. Germline V lookup: CDR1 SQVTM, CDR2 ANQGSEA. Written as DNA, the CDR3 is TGCAGCGTTGCTCTAGCGGGAGCGGCAGATACGCAGTATTTT. As protein: CSVALAGAADTQYF.

A remark on this clone: A far larger clone is a single base away, which makes a read error likely. The chain couples TRBV9 to TRBJ1-2, with no clear D. In germline, CDR1 is SGDLS, CDR2 YYNGEE. The V and J ends lost 3 bases and 8 bases respectively, with 11 bases between them. The CDR3 sequence is 12 residues long. The CDR3 region is CASSGGGWGYTF. DNA for the CDR3: TGTGCCAGCAGCGGAGGAGGGTGGGGCTACACCTTC. The variable domain in full, with the rest retrieved from reference TRBV9 and TRBJ1-2, is DSGVTQTPKHLITATGQRVTLRCSPRSGDLSVYWYQQSLDQGLQFLIQYYNGEERAKGNILERFSAQQFPDLHSELNLSSLELGDSALYFCASSGGGWGYTFGSGTRLTVV.

The chain couples TRBV29-1 to TRBJ2-7; 8 bases match TRBD1. Germline assignment: CDR1 SQVTM and CDR2 ANQGSEA. The CDR3 runs 11 residues. V trimming: 7 bases; J trimming: 7 bases; junction bases outside the gene matches: 6. CDR3 bases: TGCAGCGCTAGGACAGGGTGGGAGCAGTACTTC. Its protein is CSARTGWEQYF.

This sequence joins TRBV13 and TRBJ2-1; 8 bases are shared with TRBD2. Trimming removed 2 bases from V and 9 bases from J; junction bases left unmatched: 9. CDR3 length equals 15 residues. CDR1 is PRHDT, CDR2 FYEKMQ, per germline (reference sequence). CDR3 in amino acids: CASSLTASGWGEQFF. As DNA, the CDR3 is TGTGCCAGCAGCTTAACCGCTAGCGGGTGGGGTGAGCAGTTCTTC.

Of note for this clone: Different DNA sequences within this sample yield the same CDR3. As DNA, the CDR3 is TGTGCCAGCTCACCACCGGGGGGTCTTCAGCCCCAGCATTTT. This encodes CASSPPGGLQPQHF. The chain is built from TRBV18 and TRBJ1-5, with D perhaps TRBD1 (5 bases). V was shortened by 0 bases and J by 6 bases, with 9 bases between the two germline ends. The germline V gene has CDR1 KGHSH and CDR2 LQKENI. The CDR3 contains 14 residues.

This clone was recorded a few times. One base away lies a much larger clone, so this may be a sequencing read error. Other DNA sequences within the sample encode an identical CDR3. The CDR3 region has the DNA TGTGCCAGCAGCGCTAGCGGGAGCTCCTACAATGAGCAGTTCTTC. This translates into CASSASGSSYNEQFF. The V gene is TRBV9, the J gene TRBJ2-1, with TRBD2 matching over 10 bases. The CDR3 sequence is 15 residues long. The V gene end was trimmed by 3 bases and the J gene end by 0 bases; junction bases not matched to a gene: 0. CDR1 and CDR2 (germline): SGDLS, YYNGEE.

DNA for the CDR3: TGTGCCAGCAGTGAGGGGCGGGAGAGCTCCTACGAGCAGTACTTC. This gives the protein CASSEGRESSYEQYF. The rearrangement uses TRBV28 and TRBJ2-7, with 7 bases fitting TRBD2. Germline CDR1 MDHEN, CDR2 SYDVKM. The CDR3 is 15 residues long. V shed 5 bases and J 0 bases; nucleotides not matched to a gene: 7.

The V and J genes are TRBV15 and TRBJ2-3; D may be TRBD2 (6 bases). CDR1 is LNHNV and CDR2 is YYDKDF in the germline V gene (reference sequence). The length of the CDR3 is 16 residues. The ends were cut back, 1 base at V and 1 base at J, with 12 bases in the middle. CDR3 DNA: TGTGCCACCAGCAGAGCTTCGGGAGTGCGCACAGATACGCAGTATTTT. Protein: CATSRASGVRTDTQYF.

CDR3: CASSRPEGAYNEQFF. CDR3 nucleotides: TGTGCCAGCAGTCGTCCAGAGGGGGCCTACAATGAGCAGTTCTTC. This rearrangement joins TRBV27 to TRBJ2-1, with D tentatively TRBD1 (6 bases). Trimming took off 5 bases at V and 2 bases at J, with 13 bases between the two ends. CDR3 length: 15 residues. The germline V gene encodes CDR1 MNHEY and CDR2 SMNVEV (reference sequence).